The rows below give T cell receptor beta chains drawn from one sample of a study of CD8+ T cells in alopecia areata. Sequencing used immunoSEQ multiplex PCR; TCRdb keeps in-frame clones, though not all of them. Of approximately 66,000 clones listed, roughly three fifths are singletons. The sequenced sample was CD8+ T cells sorted from blood, obtained at week 0. Receptor source: a human donor with alopecia areata. Each CDR3 is given with its conserved first and last residue. The order of the fields is J gene, clone size, D gene, V gene, CDR3 DNA, CDR3 protein. D genes are given only for firm matches. Size is omitted from some rows. Given values are once, few, many or a class for expanded clones.

J gene: TRBJ1-1
clone size: .
D gene: .
V gene: TRBV19
CDR3 DNA: TGTGCCAGTAGACTGACTGAGAACACTGAAGCTTTCTTT
CDR3 protein: CASRLTENTEAFF

J gene: TRBJ2-2
clone size: .
D gene: TRBD1
V gene: TRBV5-6
CDR3 DNA: TGTGCCAGCAGCTCCCGATTTAGGGACAGGGACGATGACGGGGAGCTGTTTTTT
CDR3 protein: CASSSRFRDRDDDGELFF

J gene: TRBJ2-7
clone size: .
D gene: .
V gene: TRBV7-2
CDR3 DNA: TGTGCCAGCAGCTTAGACGGGAGCCAATACGAGCAGTACTTC
CDR3 protein: CASSLDGSQYEQYF

J gene: TRBJ1-1
clone size: .
D gene: .
V gene: TRBV25-1
CDR3 DNA: TGTGCCAGCAGGTGGGGGATCACTGAAGCTTTCTTT
CDR3 protein: CASRWGITEAFF

J gene: TRBJ2-3
clone size: .
D gene: TRBD2
V gene: TRBV7-6
CDR3 DNA: TGTGCCAGCAGCTTTGCGGCGGGGGTAGGGACAGATACGCAGTATTTT
CDR3 protein: CASSFAAGVGTDTQYF

J gene: TRBJ2-5
clone size: .
D gene: TRBD1
V gene: TRBV29-1
CDR3 DNA: TGCAGCGTTAAACCGGGACAGGGGGCGGAGACCCAGTACTTC
CDR3 protein: CSVKPGQGAETQYF

J gene: TRBJ1-5
clone size: few
D gene: .
V gene: TRBV11-2
CDR3 DNA: TGTGCCAGCAGCTTAGGGGGGGGCAATCAGCCCCAGCATTTT
CDR3 protein: CASSLGGGNQPQHF

J gene: TRBJ2-1
clone size: .
D gene: .
V gene: TRBV28
CDR3 DNA: TGTGCCACTTGCCAGTACAATGAGCAGTTCTTC
CDR3 protein: CATCQYNEQFF

J gene: TRBJ2-1
clone size: many
D gene: .
V gene: TRBV7-3
CDR3 DNA: TGTGCCAGCAGCTTTAATGGCTATGAGCAGTTCTTC
CDR3 protein: CASSFNGYEQFF

J gene: TRBJ2-1
clone size: .
D gene: TRBD2
V gene: TRBV14
CDR3 DNA: TGTGCCAGCAGCCGACTAGCGGGGGGGACTGATGAGCAGTTCTTC
CDR3 protein: CASSRLAGGTDEQFF

J gene: TRBJ2-3
clone size: .
D gene: .
V gene: TRBV27
CDR3 DNA: TGTGCCAGCAGTTCGAGGACAGGCACAGATACGCAGTATTTT
CDR3 protein: CASSSRTGTDTQYF

J gene: TRBJ2-7
clone size: .
D gene: TRBD2
V gene: TRBV7-9
CDR3 DNA: TGTGCCAGCAGCCCACTGGGGACTAGCGGGGGAACCTACGAGCAGTACTTC
CDR3 protein: CASSPLGTSGGTYEQYF

J gene: TRBJ1-2
clone size: .
D gene: .
V gene: TRBV2
CDR3 DNA: TGTGCCAGCAGTGATCTGTCAAACTATGGCTACACCTTC
CDR3 protein: CASSDLSNYGYTF

J gene: TRBJ2-7
clone size: once
D gene: TRBD2
V gene: TRBV27
CDR3 DNA: TGTGCCAGCAGCCCCGGGACTATCGAGCAGTACTTC
CDR3 protein: CASSPGTIEQYF

J gene: TRBJ1-2
clone size: .
D gene: .
V gene: TRBV29-1
CDR3 DNA: TGCAGCGTCCGCGAGATCTATGGCTACACCTTC
CDR3 protein: CSVREIYGYTF

J gene: TRBJ2-5
clone size: .
D gene: TRBD2
V gene: TRBV4-1
CDR3 DNA: TGCGCCAGCAGCCAAGTTGTAGCGGGAGAAGAGACCCAGTACTTC
CDR3 protein: CASSQVVAGEETQYF

J gene: TRBJ1-1
clone size: .
D gene: .
V gene: TRBV6-5
CDR3 DNA: TGTGCCAGCAGTTACAACGGGGTGGTTGTATTT
CDR3 protein: CASSYNGVVVF

J gene: TRBJ1-1
clone size: .
D gene: TRBD1
V gene: TRBV28
CDR3 DNA: TGTGCCAGCAGCATTTTACAGGGGGCCGGGAACACTGAAGCTTTCTTT
CDR3 protein: CASSILQGAGNTEAFF

J gene: TRBJ1-1
clone size: .
D gene: .
V gene: TRBV7-9
CDR3 DNA: TGTGCCAGCAGCTTAGTAATGGGTAACACTGAAGCTTTCTTT
CDR3 protein: CASSLVMGNTEAFF

J gene: TRBJ2-5
clone size: .
D gene: TRBD1
V gene: TRBV27
CDR3 DNA: TGTGCCAGCAGACGAACCGGGACAGGGGGGGAGACCCAGTACTTC
CDR3 protein: CASRRTGTGGETQYF

J gene: TRBJ2-4
clone size: .
D gene: .
V gene: TRBV13
CDR3 DNA: TGTGCCAGCAGCCCCATGGGAGCCAAAAACATTCAGTACTTC
CDR3 protein: CASSPMGAKNIQYF

J gene: TRBJ2-4
clone size: few
D gene: TRBD1
V gene: TRBV23-1
CDR3 DNA: TGCGCCAGCAGTCAAAGGGACAGGGAGGCCAAAAACATTCAGTACTTC
CDR3 protein: CASSQRDREAKNIQYF

J gene: TRBJ1-1
clone size: .
D gene: .
V gene: TRBV30
CDR3 DNA: TGTGCCTGGAGGAATGTGGCTGAAGCTTTCTTT
CDR3 protein: CAWRNVAEAFF

J gene: TRBJ2-5
clone size: .
D gene: .
V gene: TRBV11-1
CDR3 DNA: TGTGCCAGCAGCTTATTGGAAAACCAAGAGACCCAGTACTTC
CDR3 protein: CASSLLENQETQYF

J gene: TRBJ2-7
clone size: .
D gene: .
V gene: TRBV2
CDR3 DNA: TGTGCCAGCCAAAGCGGACCGGGGCCAAACCTTGCTCGGTACTTC
CDR3 protein: CASQSGPGPNLARYF

J gene: TRBJ2-3
clone size: .
D gene: .
V gene: TRBV30
CDR3 DNA: TGTGCCTGGGGGGGTAGCGCGAGCACAGATACGCAGTATTTT
CDR3 protein: CAWGGSASTDTQYF

J gene: TRBJ2-6
clone size: .
D gene: .
V gene: TRBV29-1
CDR3 DNA: TGCAGCGTTGAAGATGAGTGGGTGAGCTCTGGGGCCAACGTCCTGACTTTC
CDR3 protein: CSVEDEWVSSGANVLTF

J gene: TRBJ1-2
clone size: .
D gene: TRBD1
V gene: TRBV27
CDR3 DNA: TGTGCCAGCAGTACAACAGGGGGCGAAGATGGCTACACCTTC
CDR3 protein: CASSTTGGEDGYTF

J gene: TRBJ1-1
clone size: few
D gene: .
V gene: TRBV5-1
CDR3 DNA: TGCGCCAGCAGCCCTGACAGGCCTAACACTGAAGCTTTCTTT
CDR3 protein: CASSPDRPNTEAFF

J gene: TRBJ1-5
clone size: .
D gene: .
V gene: TRBV4-1
CDR3 DNA: TGCGCCAGCAGCCAAGATCCTACCGGGGGCGGTAGGGATCAGCCCCAGCATTTT
CDR3 protein: CASSQDPTGGGRDQPQHF